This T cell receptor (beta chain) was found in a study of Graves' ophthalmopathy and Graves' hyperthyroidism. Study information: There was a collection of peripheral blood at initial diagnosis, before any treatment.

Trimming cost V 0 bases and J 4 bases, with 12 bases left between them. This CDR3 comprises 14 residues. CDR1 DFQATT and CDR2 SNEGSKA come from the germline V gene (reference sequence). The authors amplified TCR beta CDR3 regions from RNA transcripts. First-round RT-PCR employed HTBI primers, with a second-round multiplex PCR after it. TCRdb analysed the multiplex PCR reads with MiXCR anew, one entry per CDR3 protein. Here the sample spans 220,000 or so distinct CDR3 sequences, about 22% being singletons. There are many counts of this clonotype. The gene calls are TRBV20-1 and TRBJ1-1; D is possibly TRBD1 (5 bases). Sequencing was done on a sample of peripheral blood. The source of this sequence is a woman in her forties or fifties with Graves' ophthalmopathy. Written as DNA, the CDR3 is TGCAGTGCTAGAGAACAGTGGGGCGGCACTGAAGCTTTCTTT. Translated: CSAREQWGGTEAFF.